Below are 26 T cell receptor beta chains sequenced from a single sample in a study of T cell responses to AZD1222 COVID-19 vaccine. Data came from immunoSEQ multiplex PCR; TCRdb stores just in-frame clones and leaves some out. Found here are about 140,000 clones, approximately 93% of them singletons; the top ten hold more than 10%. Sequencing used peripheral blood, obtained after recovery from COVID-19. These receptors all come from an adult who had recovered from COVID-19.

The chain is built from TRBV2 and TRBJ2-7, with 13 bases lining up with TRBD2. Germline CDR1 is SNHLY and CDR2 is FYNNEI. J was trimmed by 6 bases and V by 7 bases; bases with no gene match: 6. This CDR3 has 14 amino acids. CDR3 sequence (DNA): TGTGCCAGCACTGGACTAGCGGGAGCTCGCGAGCAGTACTTC. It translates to CASTGLAGAREQYF.

The CDR3 loop is CASTMGVNTEAFF. CDR3 DNA: TGTGCCAGCACGATGGGGGTGAACACTGAAGCTTTCTTT. The chain links TRBV5-5 to TRBJ1-1; D is perhaps TRBD1 (5 bases). Trimming removed 6 bases at V and 0 bases at J, with 9 bases between. The CDR3 totals 13 residues. CDR1 SGHKS and CDR2 YYEKEE come from the germline V gene (reference sequence).

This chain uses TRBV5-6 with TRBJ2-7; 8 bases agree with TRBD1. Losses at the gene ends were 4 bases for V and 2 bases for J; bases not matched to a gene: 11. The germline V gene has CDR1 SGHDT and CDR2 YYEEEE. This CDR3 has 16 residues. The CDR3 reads CASSENRGARTYEQYF. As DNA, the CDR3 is TGTGCCAGCAGCGAAAACAGGGGGGCGCGCACCTACGAGCAGTACTTC.

The DNA of the CDR3 is TGTGCCAGCAGCTTAAGCCGGGGTCAAGAGACCCAGTACTTC. Translating it yields CASSLSRGQETQYF. The rearrangement links TRBV11-1 to TRBJ2-5, with D possibly TRBD2 on 5 matching bases. Germline values: CDR1 SGHAT, CDR2 FQDESV (reference sequence). The V and J ends lost 2 bases and 2 bases respectively, with 9 bases between them. This CDR3 region has 14 residues.

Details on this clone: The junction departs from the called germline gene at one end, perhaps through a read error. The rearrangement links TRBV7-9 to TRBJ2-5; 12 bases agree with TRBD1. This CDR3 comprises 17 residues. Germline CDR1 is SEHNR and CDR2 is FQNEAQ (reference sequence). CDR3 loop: CASSLASGTGGAETQYF. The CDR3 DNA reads TGTGCCAGCAGCCTAGCCTCCGGGACAGGGGGCGCCGAGACCCAGTACTTC.

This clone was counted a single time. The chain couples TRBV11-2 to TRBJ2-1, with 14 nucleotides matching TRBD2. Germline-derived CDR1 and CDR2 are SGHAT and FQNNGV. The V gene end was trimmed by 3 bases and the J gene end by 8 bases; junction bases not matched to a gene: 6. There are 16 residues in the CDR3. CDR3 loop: CASSLGLAGVGDEQFF. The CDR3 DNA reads TGTGCCAGCAGCTTGGGACTAGCGGGAGTGGGAGATGAGCAGTTCTTC.

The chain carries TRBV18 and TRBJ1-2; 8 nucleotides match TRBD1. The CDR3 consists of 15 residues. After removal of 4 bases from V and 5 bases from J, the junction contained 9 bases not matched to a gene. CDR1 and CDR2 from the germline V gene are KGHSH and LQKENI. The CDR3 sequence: CASSLNRDRSYGYTF. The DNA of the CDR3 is TGTGCCAGCTCACTTAACCGGGACAGGAGTTATGGCTACACCTTC.

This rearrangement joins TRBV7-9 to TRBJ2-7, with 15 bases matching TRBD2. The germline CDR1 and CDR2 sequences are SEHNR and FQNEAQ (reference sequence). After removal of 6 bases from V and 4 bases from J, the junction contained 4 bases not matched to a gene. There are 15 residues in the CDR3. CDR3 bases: TGTGCCAGCAGTTCGGGACTAGCGGGAGGATACGAGCAGTACTTC. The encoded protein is CASSSGLAGGYEQYF.

The CDR3: CASTRDTEAFF. The CDR3 DNA reads TGTGCCAGCACTCGGGACACTGAAGCTTTCTTT. The chain recombines TRBV5-6 with TRBJ1-1; D gene uncertain. Deletions cut 6 bases from V and 3 bases from J, with 6 bases between. The germline gives CDR1 SGHDT, CDR2 YYEEEE. The CDR3 is 11 amino acids.

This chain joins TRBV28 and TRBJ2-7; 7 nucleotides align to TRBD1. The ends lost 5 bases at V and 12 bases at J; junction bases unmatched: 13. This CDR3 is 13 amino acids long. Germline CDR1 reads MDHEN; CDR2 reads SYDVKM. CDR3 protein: CASSPLRRDSGYF. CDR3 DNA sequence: TGTGCCAGCAGTCCATTACGCAGGGACAGTGGGTACTTC.

The DNA of the CDR3 is TGTGCCAGCAGCTTGTACGGGACAGGGGATGGCTACACCTTC. It specifies CASSLYGTGDGYTF. This chain connects TRBV7-3 to TRBJ1-2; TRBD1 matches 10 bases. Unmatched junction bases numbered 4, after V lost 3 bases and J lost 6 bases. Per the germline V gene, CDR1 is SGHTA and CDR2 is FQGTGA. The CDR3 has 14 residues.

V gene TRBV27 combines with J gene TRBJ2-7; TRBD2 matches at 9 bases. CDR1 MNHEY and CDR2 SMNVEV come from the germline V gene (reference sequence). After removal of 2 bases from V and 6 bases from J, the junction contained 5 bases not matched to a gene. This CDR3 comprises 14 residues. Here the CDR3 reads CASSLSPAGGEQYF. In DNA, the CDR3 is TGTGCCAGCAGTTTAAGCCCAGCGGGAGGCGAGCAGTACTTC.

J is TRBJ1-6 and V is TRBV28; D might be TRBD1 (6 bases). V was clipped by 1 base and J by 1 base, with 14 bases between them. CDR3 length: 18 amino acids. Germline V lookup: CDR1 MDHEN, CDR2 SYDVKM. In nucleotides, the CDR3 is TGTGCCAGCAGTTTATTCAGTATGGGGGCGTCCTATAATTCACCCCTCCACTTT. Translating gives CASSLFSMGASYNSPLHF.

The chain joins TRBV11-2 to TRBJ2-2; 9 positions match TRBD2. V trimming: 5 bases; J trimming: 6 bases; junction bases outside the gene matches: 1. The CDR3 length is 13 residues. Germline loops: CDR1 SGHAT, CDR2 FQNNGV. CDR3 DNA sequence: TGTGCCAGCAGCCTAGCGGGACCCGGGGAGCTGTTTTTT. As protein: CASSLAGPGELFF. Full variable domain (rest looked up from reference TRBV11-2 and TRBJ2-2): EAGVAQSPRYKIIEKRQSVAFWCNPISGHATLYWYQQILGQGPKLLIQFQNNGVVDDSQLPKDRFSAERLKGVDSTLKIQPAKLEDSAVYLCASSLAGPGELFFGEGSRLTVL.

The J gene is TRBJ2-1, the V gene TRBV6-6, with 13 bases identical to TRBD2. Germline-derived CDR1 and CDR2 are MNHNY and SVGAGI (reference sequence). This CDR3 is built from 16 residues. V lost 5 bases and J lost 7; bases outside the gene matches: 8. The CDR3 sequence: CASSPTSGRARNEQFF. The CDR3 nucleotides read TGTGCCAGCAGTCCCACTAGCGGGAGGGCCCGGAATGAGCAGTTCTTC.

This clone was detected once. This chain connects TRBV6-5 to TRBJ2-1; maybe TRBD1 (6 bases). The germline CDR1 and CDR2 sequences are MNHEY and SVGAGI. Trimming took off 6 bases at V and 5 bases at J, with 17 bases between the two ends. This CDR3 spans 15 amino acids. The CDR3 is CASSLGQLVDNEQFF. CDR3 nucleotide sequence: TGTGCCAGCAGCTTAGGACAGCTTGTCGACAATGAGCAGTTCTTC.

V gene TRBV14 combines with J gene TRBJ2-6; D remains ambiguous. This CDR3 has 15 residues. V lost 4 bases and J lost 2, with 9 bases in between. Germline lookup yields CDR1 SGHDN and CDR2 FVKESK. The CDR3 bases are TGTGCCAGCAGCCCAAGGGCGACTGGGGCCAACGTCCTGACTTTC. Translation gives CASSPRATGANVLTF.

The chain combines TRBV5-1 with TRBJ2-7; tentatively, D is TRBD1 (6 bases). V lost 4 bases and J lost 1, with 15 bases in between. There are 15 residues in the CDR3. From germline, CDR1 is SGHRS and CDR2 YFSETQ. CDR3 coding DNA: TGCGCCAGCAGCGTGACAGGTCAGAGTTCCTACGAGCAGTACTTC. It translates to CASSVTGQSSYEQYF.

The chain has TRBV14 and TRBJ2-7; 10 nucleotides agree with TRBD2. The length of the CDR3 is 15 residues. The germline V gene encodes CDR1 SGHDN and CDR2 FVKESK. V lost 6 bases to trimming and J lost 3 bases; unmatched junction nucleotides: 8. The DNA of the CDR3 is TGTGCCAGCAGATTAGCGGGAGGCCCTTTCTACGAGCAGTACTTC. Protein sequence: CASRLAGGPFYEQYF.

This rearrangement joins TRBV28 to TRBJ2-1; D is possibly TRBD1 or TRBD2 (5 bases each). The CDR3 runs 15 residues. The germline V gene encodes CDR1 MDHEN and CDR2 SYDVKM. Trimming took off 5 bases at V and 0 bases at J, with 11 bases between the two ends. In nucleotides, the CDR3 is TGTGCCAGCAGTCTGGGACGGAGCTCCTACAATGAGCAGTTCTTC. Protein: CASSLGRSSYNEQFF.

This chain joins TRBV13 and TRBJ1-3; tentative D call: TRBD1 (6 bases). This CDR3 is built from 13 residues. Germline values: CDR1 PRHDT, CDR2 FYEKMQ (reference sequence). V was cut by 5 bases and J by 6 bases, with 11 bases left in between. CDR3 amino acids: CASSTYRENTIYF. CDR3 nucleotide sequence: TGTGCCAGCAGCACGTACAGGGAAAACACCATATATTTT.

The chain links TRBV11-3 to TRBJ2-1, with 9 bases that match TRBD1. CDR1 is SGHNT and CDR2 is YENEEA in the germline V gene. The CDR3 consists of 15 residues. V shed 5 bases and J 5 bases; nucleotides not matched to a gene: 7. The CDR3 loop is CASSTHGTGNNEQFF. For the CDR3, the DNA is TGTGCCAGCAGCACTCACGGGACAGGGAACAATGAGCAGTTCTTC.

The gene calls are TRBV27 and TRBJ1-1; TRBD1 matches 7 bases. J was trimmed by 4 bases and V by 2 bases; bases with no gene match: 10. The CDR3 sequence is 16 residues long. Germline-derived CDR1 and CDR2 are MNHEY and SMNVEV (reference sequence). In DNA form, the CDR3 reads TGTGCCAGCAGTTTAGAGGGGGCGCCTATACGCACTGAAGCTTTCTTT. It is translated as CASSLEGAPIRTEAFF.

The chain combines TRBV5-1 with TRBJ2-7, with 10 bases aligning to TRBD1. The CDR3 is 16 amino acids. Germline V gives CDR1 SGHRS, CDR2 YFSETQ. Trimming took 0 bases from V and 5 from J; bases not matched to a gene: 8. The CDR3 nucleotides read TGCGCCAGCAGCTTGGCGCACAGGACAGGGGGAGACGAGCAGTACTTC. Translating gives CASSLAHRTGGDEQYF.

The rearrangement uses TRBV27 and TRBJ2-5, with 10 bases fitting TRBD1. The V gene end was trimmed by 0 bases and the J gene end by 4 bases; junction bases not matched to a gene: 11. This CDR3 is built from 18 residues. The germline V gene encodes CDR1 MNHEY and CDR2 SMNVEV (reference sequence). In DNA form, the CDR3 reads TGTGCCAGCAGTTTATCGGGACAGGGGATGCGGATCGGAGAGACCCAGTACTTC. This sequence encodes CASSLSGQGMRIGETQYF.

In DNA form, the CDR3 reads TGTGCCAGCTCACCAGTTGACAGCGATCTTGAGCAGTACTTC. Encoded protein: CASSPVDSDLEQYF. The chain uses TRBV18 and TRBJ2-7, with D possibly TRBD1 on 5 matching bases. The CDR3 runs to 14 residues. Germline V gene lookup returns CDR1 KGHSH and CDR2 LQKENI. Trimming took 2 bases from V and 7 from J, leaving 15 bases between them. Full variable domain (remainder filled in from reference TRBV18 and TRBJ2-7): NAGVMQNPRHLVRRRGQEARLRCSPMKGHSHVYWYRQLPEEGLKFMVYLQKENIIDESGMPKERFSAEFPKEGPSILRIQQVVRGDSAAYFCASSPVDSDLEQYFGPGTRLTVT.